The 13 T cell receptor beta chains reported below all come from one sample, sequenced in a study of shared clonotypes between healthy human individuals. Here immunoSEQ multiplex PCR was the method, and the copy in TCRdb shows in-frame clones only, minus some. Here the sample spans fewer than 600,000 clones, around 81% being singletons. The sample taken for sequencing was PBMCs. The receptors derive from a middle-aged woman in good health. Some clones in this sample may be carry-over from other donors' samples.

The chain combines TRBV5-4 with TRBJ2-7, with D unresolved. The CDR3 runs to 14 residues. Germline V gives CDR1 SGHNT, CDR2 YYREEE (reference sequence). With 1 base removed from V and 2 bases from J, the gap between germline ends came to 10 bases. The CDR3 loop reads CASSLFSGPYEQYF. In nucleotides, the CDR3 is TGTGCCAGCAGCTTGTTCTCGGGTCCCTACGAGCAGTACTTC.

In its sample, this clone was seen a few times. The gene calls are TRBV18 and TRBJ2-7, with 9 nucleotides matching TRBD1. The CDR3 spans 15 residues. CDR1 KGHSH and CDR2 LQKENI come from the germline V gene. The ends lost 3 bases at V and 6 bases at J; junction bases unmatched: 9. This chain's CDR3 is CASSPPGTGYSEQYF. The CDR3 DNA is TGTGCCAGCTCACCCCCCGGGACAGGGTATTCCGAGCAGTACTTC.

Only a few counts were recorded for this clone. In DNA form, the CDR3 reads TGTGCCAGCAGTGAAGAACTCGGGGGGGGATCCTACGAGCAGTACTTC. As protein: CASSEELGGGSYEQYF. The V gene is TRBV6-1, the J gene TRBJ2-7; 8 nucleotides match TRBD2. Trimming took 1 base from V and 1 from J; bases not matched to a gene: 6. The CDR3 is 16 residues long. The germline V gene encodes CDR1 MNHNS and CDR2 SASEGT.

This chain connects TRBV19 to TRBJ2-5; 8 nucleotides align to TRBD1. This CDR3 is 12 amino acids long. Trimming removed 6 bases from V and 4 bases from J; junction bases left unmatched: 1. Germline values: CDR1 LNHDA, CDR2 SQIVND (reference sequence). The CDR3 region is CASRDRGETQYF. Here the CDR3 DNA reads TGTGCCAGTAGAGACAGGGGAGAGACCCAGTACTTC.

Only a few counts were recorded for this clone. This chain connects TRBV4-1 to TRBJ1-1, with D possibly being TRBD1 (6 bases). Germline CDR1 is MGHRA and CDR2 is YSYEKL. Trimming stripped 0 bases from V and 5 bases from J, with 10 bases between. This CDR3 region has 14 residues. The CDR3 nucleotides are TGCGCCAGCAGCCAAGATCGACAGGCAACTGAAGCTTTCTTT. This gives the protein CASSQDRQATEAFF.

V is TRBV10-2 and J is TRBJ2-2; D is possibly TRBD2 (5 bases). The germline V gene encodes CDR1 WSHSY and CDR2 SAAADI. The CDR3 is 13 residues long. With 6 bases removed from V and 6 bases from J, the gap between germline ends came to 11 bases. Written as DNA, the CDR3 is TGCGCCAGCAGACCCGGACTCTCCGGGGAGCTGTTTTTT. It encodes CASRPGLSGELFF.

V is TRBV11-2 and J is TRBJ1-2; D unclear. The CDR3 has 12 residues. Trimming removed 2 bases at V and 4 bases at J, with 5 bases between. Germline V CDR1 and CDR2: SGHAT, FQNNGV. This chain's CDR3 is CASSLRGYGYTF. The DNA for the CDR3 is TGTGCCAGCAGCTTAAGAGGCTATGGCTACACCTTC.

The gene calls are TRBV11-2 and TRBJ1-5; D uncertain. Germline CDR1 SGHAT, CDR2 FQNNGV. V dropped 1 base and J dropped 1 base, with 5 bases sitting between them. The CDR3 length is 14 residues. In DNA, the CDR3 is TGTGCCAGCAGCTTAGTTGGCAGCAATCAGCCCCAGCATTTT. This gives the protein CASSLVGSNQPQHF.

The CDR3 sequence: CASRDRTNNEKLFF. Here the CDR3 DNA reads TGTGCCAGCAGAGACCGGACTAATAATGAAAAACTGTTTTTT. The chain couples TRBV2 to TRBJ1-4; D call uncertain. Germline assignment: CDR1 SNHLY and CDR2 FYNNEI. The V and J ends lost 6 bases and 4 bases respectively, with 12 bases between them. The CDR3 loop spans 14 amino acids. The entire variable domain, with the rest obtained from reference TRBV2 and TRBJ1-4, is as follows: EPEVTQTPSHQVTQMGQEVILRCVPISNHLYFYWYRQILGQKVEFLVSFYNNEISEKSEIFDDQFSVERPDGSNFTLKIRSTKLEDSAMYFCASRDRTNNEKLFFGSGTQLSVL.

V is TRBV5-4 and J is TRBJ2-2; no firm D call. The V gene lost 4 bases and the J gene lost 4 bases, with 8 bases spanning the gap. CDR1 is SGHNT and CDR2 is YYREEE in the germline V gene (reference sequence). The CDR3 contains 13 residues. This CDR3 is CASSVPVTGELFF. The DNA for the CDR3 is TGTGCCAGCAGCGTCCCTGTCACCGGGGAGCTGTTTTTT.

V gene TRBV28 combines with J gene TRBJ2-3, with D possibly being TRBD2 (6 bases). The CDR3 is 14 residues long. The V gene lost 3 bases and the J gene lost 6 bases, with 13 bases spanning the gap. The V gene's germline CDR1 is MDHEN and CDR2 SYDVKM. The CDR3 loop reads CASSFSRGGDTQYF. The CDR3 DNA follows: TGTGCCAGCAGTTTTTCGCGGGGCGGCGATACGCAGTATTTT.

V is TRBV5-6 and J is TRBJ1-1, with TRBD1 matching over 9 bases. Germline V gene data show CDR1 as SGHDT and CDR2 as YYEEEE. The CDR3 is made up of 16 amino acids. V dropped 2 bases and J dropped 4; count of bases not matched to a gene: 9. The CDR3 region has the DNA TGTGCCAGCAGCTTCTACAGGGGGCAAGGGGGCACTGAAGCTTTCTTT. The encoded protein is CASSFYRGQGGTEAFF. The full variable domain, with the rest looked up from reference TRBV5-6 and TRBJ1-1, is DAGVTQSPTHLIKTRGQQVTLRCSPKSGHDTVSWYQQALGQGPQFIFQYYEEEERQRGNFPDRFSGHQFPNYSSELNVNALLLGDSALYLCASSFYRGQGGTEAFFGQGTRLTVV.

The chain recombines TRBV5-1 with TRBJ1-1, with D maybe TRBD1 (5 bases). The V end lost 5 bases, the J end lost 4 bases, and 12 bases lay between the germline ends. The CDR3 has 13 amino acids. The germline V gene encodes CDR1 SGHRS and CDR2 YFSETQ. As DNA, the CDR3 is TGCGCCAGCAGGCTAAGGGGAGGCACTGAAGCTTTCTTT. Translating gives CASRLRGGTEAFF.